This T cell receptor (beta chain) was recovered during a study of tumor-infiltrating lymphocytes in primary liver carcinoma. Across the study: Patients comprised men and women whose ages fell between 30 and 69 years.

Whole-study results and caveats: The 250 largest clones made up significantly more of tumor than blood repertoires (p = 0.039).

Using a constant-region primer together with ProtoScript II reverse transcriptase, TCR beta cDNA was made from about 500 ng of total RNA. Three nested multiplex PCR rounds, a slightly modified ARM-PCR, produced the libraries for TCR beta. Running nine to ten cycles apiece, the first two PCR rounds relied on TRBV1-TRBV30 forward primers together with a C-beta reverse primer. From the multiplex PCR reads, TCRdb called clonotypes with MiXCR, one entry per CDR3 protein. The table has about 78,000 distinct CDR3 sequences, 70% to 75% seen once. The table lists this clonotype with a few counts. The antigen is unknown. CDR3 length equals 12 residues. Germline CDR1 reads MNHEY; CDR2 reads SVGAGI. The trim removed 6 bases at V and 8 bases at J, leaving 3 bases unmatched. The tissue used was unsorted bulk material of about 19-30 mg. RNA and DNA were co-extracted from it with the AllPrep DNA/RNA mini kit. Treatment of the patients' primary liver carcinoma consisted of surgical resection. Every tumor specimen contained over 85% viable tumor cells.

What was sequenced was liver tumor tissue from sampling region 4. Subset described: tumor region T4, right-lateral pole. This receptor was taken from a woman aged 55-70 years with primary liver carcinoma and hepatitis B virus infection. The chain combines TRBV6-5 with TRBJ2-1; TRBD2 agrees at 8 bases. CDR3 amino acids: CASRRGGDEQFF. For the CDR3, the DNA is TGTGCCAGCAGACGGGGGGGGGATGAGCAGTTCTTC.